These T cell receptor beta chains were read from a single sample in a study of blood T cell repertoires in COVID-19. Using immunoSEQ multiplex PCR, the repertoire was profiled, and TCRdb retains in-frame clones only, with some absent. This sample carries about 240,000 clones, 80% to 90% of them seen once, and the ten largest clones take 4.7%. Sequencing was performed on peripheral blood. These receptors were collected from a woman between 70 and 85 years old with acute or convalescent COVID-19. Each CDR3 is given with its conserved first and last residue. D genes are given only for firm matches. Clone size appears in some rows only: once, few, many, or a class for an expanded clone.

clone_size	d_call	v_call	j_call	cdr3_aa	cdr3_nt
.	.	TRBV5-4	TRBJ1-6	CASSLEGASSPLHF	TGTGCCAGCAGCTTGGAAGGGGCGAGTTCACCCCTCCACTTT
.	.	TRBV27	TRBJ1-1	CASSLSWGRGAEAFF	TGTGCCAGCAGTTTATCTTGGGGGCGAGGGGCTGAAGCTTTCTTT
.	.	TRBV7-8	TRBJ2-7	CASSYSGGAYEQYF	TGTGCCAGCAGCTATAGCGGAGGCGCCTACGAGCAGTACTTC
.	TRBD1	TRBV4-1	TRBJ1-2	CASSPEQGVAYGYTF	TGCGCCAGCAGCCCAGAGCAGGGGGTGGCCTATGGCTACACCTTC
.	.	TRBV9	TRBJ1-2	CASSVGPVPGYGYTF	TGTGCCAGCAGCGTAGGCCCGGTCCCAGGGTATGGCTACACCTTC
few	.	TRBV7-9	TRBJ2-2	CASAVVSPNTGELFF	TGTGCCAGCGCCGTTGTCAGTCCGAACACCGGGGAGCTGTTTTTT
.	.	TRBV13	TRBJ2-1	CASSLSSMGLFF	TGTGCCAGCAGCCTCTCCTCAATGGGGCTGTTCTTC
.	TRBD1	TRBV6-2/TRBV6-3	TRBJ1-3	CASSYPGTGNTIYF	TGTGCCAGCAGTTACCCAGGGACAGGGAATACCATATATTTT
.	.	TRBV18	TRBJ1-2	CASSPAMSGVGYGYTF	TGTGCCAGCTCACCCGCAATGTCGGGGGTCGGGTATGGCTACACCTTC
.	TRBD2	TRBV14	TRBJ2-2	CASSQLAGATGELFF	TGTGCCAGCAGCCAATTAGCGGGGGCTACCGGGGAGCTGTTTTTT
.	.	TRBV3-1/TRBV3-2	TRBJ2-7	CASSQDSALTFTYEQYF	TGTGCCAGCAGCCAAGATTCGGCGCTGACTTTTACCTACGAGCAGTACTTC
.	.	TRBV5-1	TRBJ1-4	CASSLDFRKLFF	TGCGCCAGCAGCTTGGATTTCAGAAAACTGTTTTTT
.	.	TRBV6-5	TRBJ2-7	CASTGLPTLEQYF	TGTGCCAGCACAGGCCTCCCCACCCTCGAGCAGTACTTC
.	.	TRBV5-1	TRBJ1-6	CASSFGPDSNSPLHF	TGCGCCAGCAGCTTTGGCCCGGACAGTAATTCACCCCTCCACTTT
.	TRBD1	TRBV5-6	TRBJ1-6	CASSSRTGHYNSPLHF	TGTGCCAGCAGCTCCCGGACAGGGCACTATAATTCACCCCTCCACTTT
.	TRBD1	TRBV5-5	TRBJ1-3	CASSWTGADTIYF	TGTGCCAGCAGCTGGACAGGGGCGGACACCATATATTTT
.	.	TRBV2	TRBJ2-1	CASRDSSYNEQFF	TGTGCCAGCAGGGACAGCTCCTACAATGAGCAGTTCTTC
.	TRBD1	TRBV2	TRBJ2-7	CATSRDRGSYEQYF	TGTGCCACCTCTCGGGACAGGGGATCCTACGAGCAGTACTTC
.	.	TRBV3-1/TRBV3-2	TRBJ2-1	CASSKLYNEQFF	TGTGCCAGCTCTAAGCTGTACAATGAGCAGTTCTTC
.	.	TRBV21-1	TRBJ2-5	CASSQLSDERKTVGGVQETQYF	TGTGCCAGCAGCCAGCTTTCTGATGAAAGAAAGACAGTTGGAGGGGTACAAGAGACCCAGTACTTC
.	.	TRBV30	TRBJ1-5	CAWSVSKGGNQPQHF	TGTGCCTGGAGTGTAAGCAAGGGGGGGAATCAGCCCCAGCATTTT
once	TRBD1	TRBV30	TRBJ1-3	CAWNQQGVAGNTIYF	TGTGCCTGGAACCAACAGGGGGTCGCTGGAAACACCATATATTTT
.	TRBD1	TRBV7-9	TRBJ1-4	CASRKTGGPKTNEKLFF	TGTGCCAGCAGGAAGACAGGGGGCCCGAAGACTAATGAAAAACTGTTTTTT
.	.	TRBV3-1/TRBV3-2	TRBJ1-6	CASSHTGYGVGAPLHF	TGTGCCAGCAGCCACACAGGGTATGGGGTCGGGGCACCCCTCCACTTT
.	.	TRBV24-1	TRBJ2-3	CATSDRGDNTDTQYF	TGTGCCACCAGTGACCGGGGGGACAATACAGATACGCAGTATTTT
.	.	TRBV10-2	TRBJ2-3	CAIKPRGPGSLTDTQYF	TGCGCCATCAAGCCCAGGGGTCCCGGGTCTCTGACAGATACGCAGTATTTT
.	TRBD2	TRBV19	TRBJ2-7	CASRRTSGPYEQYF	TGTGCCAGCCGTCGGACTAGCGGGCCCTACGAGCAGTACTTC
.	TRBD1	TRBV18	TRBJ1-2	CASFPRGTGGGGYTF	TGTGCCAGCTTCCCACGAGGGACAGGGGGCGGTGGCTACACCTTC
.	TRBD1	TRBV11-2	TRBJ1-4	CASSRDRGTEKLFF	TGTGCCAGCAGCCGGGACAGGGGGACAGAAAAACTGTTTTTT
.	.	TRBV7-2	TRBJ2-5	CASSLVEHQETQYF	TGTGCCAGCAGCTTAGTAGAACACCAAGAGACCCAGTACTTC
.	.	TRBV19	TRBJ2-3	CASRVPGVGTQYF	TGTGCCAGTAGGGTACCAGGGGTGGGTACGCAGTATTTT
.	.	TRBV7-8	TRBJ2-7	CASSLQGQGPYEQYF	TGTGCCAGCAGCTTACAGGGGCAGGGTCCCTACGAGCAGTACTTC
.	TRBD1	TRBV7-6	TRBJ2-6	CASSHWTGNGANVLTF	TGTGCCAGCAGCCACTGGACAGGGAATGGGGCCAACGTCCTGACTTTC